The rows below give T cell receptor beta chains drawn from one sample of a study of T cell responses to AZD1222 COVID-19 vaccine. Method: immunoSEQ multiplex PCR; TCRdb's copy keeps in-frame clones and lacks some. The table includes about 130,000 clones, over 85% detected once. Sequencing was performed on peripheral blood, taken 28 days after the second AZD1222 dose. The receptors were sampled from an adult who received the AZD1222 COVID-19 vaccine. Each CDR3 is given with its conserved first and last residue. Each record gives: V gene, clone size, CDR3 length, D gene, J gene, CDR3 DNA, CDR3 protein. D genes are given only for firm matches. Size is omitted from some rows. Given values are once, few, many or a class for expanded clones.

>TRBV15|NA|14|NA|TRBJ1-2
TGTGCCACCAGCAGAGAATGGACGGATTATGGCTACACCTTC
CATSREWTDYGYTF
>TRBV10-3|once|14|NA|TRBJ1-5
TGTGCCATCAGTGTAGAGGGGTTGGGTCAGCCCCAGCATTTT
CAISVEGLGQPQHF
>TRBV5-1|once|14|NA|TRBJ2-5
TGCGCCAGCAGCATAGCAGCGATCCAAGAGACCCAGTACTTC
CASSIAAIQETQYF
>TRBV6-1|NA|17|NA|TRBJ1-4
TGTGCCAGCAGTGAACGGGGCTGGGGAACAACTAATGAAAAACTGTTTTTT
CASSERGWGTTNEKLFF
>TRBV6-6|once|12|NA|TRBJ1-6
TGTGCCAGCAGTTACTCGACGGGGGTACCCCACTTT
CASSYSTGVPHF
>TRBV5-1|once|15|NA|TRBJ2-1
TGCGCCAGCAGCTGGGGAGTCGGGGGCGGAGATGAGCAGTTCTTC
CASSWGVGGGDEQFF
>TRBV7-2|few|13|NA|TRBJ2-3
TGTGCCAGCACGGGACGGGTGGCAGATACGCAGTATTTT
CASTGRVADTQYF
>TRBV19|once|18|NA|TRBJ1-5
TGTGCCAGTAGCGCATCGATTGGACAGCAATATAGCAATCAGCCCCAGCATTTT
CASSASIGQQYSNQPQHF
>TRBV5-4|NA|14|NA|TRBJ1-1
TGTGCCAGCAACGCACAGGACATGAACACTGAAGCTTTCTTT
CASNAQDMNTEAFF
>TRBV29-1|NA|14|NA|TRBJ2-3
TGCAGCGCTCAGGGGCGGGTGGGCACAGATACGCAGTATTTT
CSAQGRVGTDTQYF
>TRBV19|once|16|NA|TRBJ2-1
TGTGCCAGTAGTATACGGGGGGCGGACTCCTACAATGAGCAGTTCTTC
CASSIRGADSYNEQFF
>TRBV2|NA|14|NA|TRBJ1-5
TGTGCCAGCAGTCACGGAGGGCAGAATCAGCCCCAGCATTTT
CASSHGGQNQPQHF
>TRBV9|NA|16|TRBD1|TRBJ1-2
TGTGCCAGCAGCGCAATGACAGGGTTCAGTGAATATGGCTACACCTTC
CASSAMTGFSEYGYTF
>TRBV5-1|NA|14|TRBD1|TRBJ1-2
TGCGCCAGCAGCTGGGGGACAGGGCGGGATGGCTACACCTTC
CASSWGTGRDGYTF
>TRBV18|NA|15|NA|TRBJ1-1
TGTGCCAGCTCACGACGGGGAGGATTGAACACTGAAGCTTTCTTT
CASSRRGGLNTEAFF
>TRBV28|NA|15|NA|TRBJ2-7
TGTGCCAGCAGCCGCATGCCAGGGAACTCTTACGAGCAGTACTTC
CASSRMPGNSYEQYF
>TRBV18|NA|14|TRBD1|TRBJ1-1
TGTGCCAGCTCACCGGACAGGAGTGTCACTGAAGCTTTCTTT
CASSPDRSVTEAFF
>TRBV19|NA|13|NA|TRBJ1-6
TGTGCCAGTAGTATTCTAGGCGGATCACCCCTCCACTTT
CASSILGGSPLHF
>TRBV19|NA|16|NA|TRBJ1-5
TGTGCCAGTAGTATGCTAGGGCGGGGAGGCAATCAGCCCCAGCATTTT
CASSMLGRGGNQPQHF
>TRBV9|NA|14|NA|TRBJ1-6
TGTGCCAGCAGCGTAGCTGGGGTAGATTCACCCCTCCACTTT
CASSVAGVDSPLHF
>TRBV7-8|NA|16|NA|TRBJ1-5
TGTGCCAGCAGCTTGCTTTCGGCACAGGGAGGTCAGCCCCAGCATTTT
CASSLLSAQGGQPQHF
>TRBV2|NA|18|NA|TRBJ1-4
TGTGCCAGCGTGCCTTTGGGGTTTAGTGATGCAACTAATGAAAAACTGTTTTTT
CASVPLGFSDATNEKLFF
>TRBV6-5|NA|15|NA|TRBJ1-4
TGTGCCAGCAGCCTTTCGGGGGGGACTAATGAAAAACTGTTTTTT
CASSLSGGTNEKLFF
>TRBV27|NA|16|TRBD1|TRBJ1-1
TGTGCCAGCAGTTTTCGGGACAGTGGAAGGTACACTGAAGCTTTCTTT
CASSFRDSGRYTEAFF
>TRBV5-4|once|12|NA|TRBJ1-1
TGTGCCAGCAGCTTGGTGGGACAAGAAGCTTTCTTT
CASSLVGQEAFF
>TRBV7-9|NA|15|TRBD1|TRBJ2-7
TGTGCCAGCAGCAGGACGACAGGGCCCACCTACGAGCAGTACTTC
CASSRTTGPTYEQYF
>TRBV18|NA|16|TRBD1|TRBJ2-1
TGTGCCAGCTCACCTCCCGGACAGGGGAGGAAGGATGAGCAGTTCTTC
CASSPPGQGRKDEQFF
>TRBV12-3/TRBV12-4|NA|12|NA|TRBJ2-1
TGTGCCAGCAGTTCCCTCTACAATGAGCAGTTCTTC
CASSSLYNEQFF
>TRBV9|NA|14|TRBD1|TRBJ1-2
TGTGCCAGCAGCGTAGAGCAGGGGGCAACTGGGTACACCTTC
CASSVEQGATGYTF
>TRBV10-1|NA|16|NA|TRBJ2-2
TGCGCCACCGGGGGACAAAGGACAGGGAGGGCCGGGGAGCTGTTTTTT
CATGGQRTGRAGELFF
>TRBV7-2|NA|14|TRBD2|TRBJ2-1
TGTGCCAGCCTCGGGGGGAGCTCCTACAATGAGCAGTTCTTC
CASLGGSSYNEQFF
>TRBV2|NA|14|TRBD1|TRBJ1-1
TGTGCCAGCAGACCGACAGGGGCTTGGACTGAAGCTTTCTTT
CASRPTGAWTEAFF
>TRBV6-5|NA|15|TRBD1|TRBJ2-3
TGTGCCAGCAGTCTCCAGGGACAGGGAACAGATACGCAGTATTTT
CASSLQGQGTDTQYF
>TRBV5-6|NA|13|NA|TRBJ2-1
TGTGCCAGCAGCGTTTCGGAGGTCTCAGGGCAGTTCTTC
CASSVSEVSGQFF
>TRBV10-1|NA|15|TRBD2|TRBJ2-1
TGCGCCAGCAGACGCTCTAGCGGGACCTACAATGAGCAGTTCTTC
CASRRSSGTYNEQFF
>TRBV27|NA|15|TRBD1|TRBJ2-7
TGTGCCAGCAGTGTGGGACAGGAGTATGGCTACGAGCAGTACTTC
CASSVGQEYGYEQYF
>TRBV7-9|NA|15|TRBD1|TRBJ1-1
TGTGCCAGCAGCTTAGGACAGGGTATGAACACTGAAGCTTTCTTT
CASSLGQGMNTEAFF
>TRBV7-9|NA|13|NA|TRBJ1-2
TGTGCCAGCAGCCGCACGGGGGGTAATGGCTACACCTTC
CASSRTGGNGYTF
>TRBV4-1|NA|15|NA|TRBJ2-7
TGCGCCAGCAGCAGGGGAATGGGGAGCCCCTACGAGCAGTACTTC
CASSRGMGSPYEQYF
>TRBV7-2|NA|15|NA|TRBJ2-7
TGTGCCAGCAGCTTAGGGGCAGGGCGCTTCTACGAGCAGTACTTC
CASSLGAGRFYEQYF
>TRBV10-3|NA|14|NA|TRBJ2-7
TGTGCCATCAGTGAGGGCGGGGGCTTCTACGAGCAGTACTTC
CAISEGGGFYEQYF
>TRBV7-9|NA|16|TRBD1|TRBJ2-3
TGTGCCAGCAGCTTGGATGGGACAGGGCCCCTGGATACGCAGTATTTT
CASSLDGTGPLDTQYF
>TRBV5-1|NA|15|NA|TRBJ1-5
TGCGCCAGCCCTACCTCTGGACTTTGCAATCAGCCCCAGCATTTT
CASPTSGLCNQPQHF
>TRBV7-6|NA|17|TRBD2|TRBJ2-3
TGTGCCAGCAGCTTAATGGGGACTAGCGGTAGCACAGATACGCAGTATTTT
CASSLMGTSGSTDTQYF
>TRBV19|NA|14|NA|TRBJ2-7
TGTGCCAGTAGTATCCCGGGGGCCCCCTACGAGCAGTACTTC
CASSIPGAPYEQYF
>TRBV19|NA|16|NA|TRBJ1-5
TGTGCCAGTAGATCCAAAGGAGCAGGCAGCAATCAGCCCCAGCATTTT
CASRSKGAGSNQPQHF
>TRBV9|once|19|TRBD2|TRBJ2-5
TGTGCCAGCAGCGTGGAGAGACTAGCGGGGGGAGGGTCAGAAGAGACCCAGTACTTC
CASSVERLAGGGSEETQYF